Following are 23 T cell receptor beta chains from one sample sequenced in a study of blood T cells in healthy people across ages. A second PCR, run for 7 to 11 cycles, used a sample-barcoded 5' primer plus a J-beta primer mix. TCRdb re-analysed the 5' RACE reads in MiXCR, keeping a single row per CDR3 protein. The repertoire holds 700,000 to 950,000 distinct CDR3 sequences, about three fifths seen once, with approximately 20% in the top ten. Sequencing was carried out using blood. The receptors derive from a man younger than 45 in good health.

The chain employs TRBV2 and TRBJ2-1; D unresolved. The length of the CDR3 is 14 residues. Germline loops: CDR1 SNHLY, CDR2 FYNNEI. V lost 1 base to trimming and J lost 1 base, with 5 bases between them. The CDR3 is CASSEGQSYNEQFF. As DNA, the CDR3 is TGTGCCAGCAGTGAAGGCCAGTCCTACAATGAGCAGTTCTTC.

The CDR3 sequence: CASREMETQYF. DNA for the CDR3: TGTGCCAGCAGGGAGATGGAGACCCAGTACTTC. The genes are TRBV2 and TRBJ2-7, with D unclear. The end of the DNA is better explained by TRBJ2-5, so the J call may be wrong. Germline V gene sequence: CDR1 SNHLY, CDR2 FYNNEI. The CDR3 consists of 11 residues.

A word on this clonotype: An end of the junction does not agree with germline; a read error may underlie this. The genes are TRBV28 and TRBJ2-4; possibly TRBD2 for D (5 bases). The CDR3 has 14 amino acids. Germline V gene data show CDR1 as MDHEN and CDR2 as SYDVKM. The chain's CDR3 is CASKPGFAKNIQYF. CDR3 in DNA: TGTGCCAGCAAGCCGGGGTTTGCCAAAAACATCCAGTACTTC. Supplemented by reference TRBV28 and TRBJ2-4, the full variable domain reads DVKVTQSSRYLVKRTGEKVFLECVQDMDHENMFWYRQDPGLGLRLIYFSYDVKMKEKGDIPEGYSVSREKKERFSLILESASTNQTSMYLCASKPGFAKNIQYFGAGTRLSVL.

The chain joins TRBV20-1 to TRBJ1-2; no firm D call. Germline CDR1 and CDR2: DFQATT and SNEGSKA (reference sequence). V was clipped by 0 bases and J by 6 bases, with 8 bases between them. CDR3 size: 12 residues. This CDR3 reads CSARDSSDGYTF. The DNA for the CDR3 is TGCAGTGCTAGAGATTCCTCCGATGGCTACACCTTC.

The chain has TRBV2 and TRBJ2-4, with a tentative D call TRBD2 (6 bases). In germline, CDR1 is SNHLY, CDR2 FYNNEI. V was shortened by 4 bases and J by 3 bases, with 13 bases between the two germline ends. The CDR3 has 15 residues. Here the CDR3 DNA reads TGTGCCAGCAGTGCCGCGGGGCCCTACAAAAACATTCAGTACTTC. Translated: CASSAAGPYKNIQYF.

This clonotype was observed a single time. The V call is TRBV20-1, the J call TRBJ2-3; D remains unclear. Germline V lookup: CDR1 DFQATT, CDR2 SNEGSKA (reference sequence). This CDR3 is built from 11 residues. V was pared by 6 bases and J by 6 bases, with 10 bases between. CDR3 in DNA: TGCAGTGCCCTTAGGCGGGATACGCAGTATTTT. This encodes CSALRRDTQYF.

The V and J genes are TRBV6-4 and TRBJ2-3; TRBD2 is a possible D gene (5 bases). This CDR3 is built from 16 residues. Germline V gene lookup returns CDR1 MRHNA and CDR2 SNTAGT. Trimming shortened V by 6 bases and J by 4 bases, and 20 bases separated the two germline ends. The CDR3 is CASRPRGVFDADTQYF. The CDR3 DNA reads as TGTGCCAGCAGGCCCCGGGGAGTTTTTGATGCAGATACGCAGTATTTT.

V usage is TRBV11-3 and J usage is TRBJ2-2, with D perhaps matching TRBD1 (6 bases). CDR3 length: 16 amino acids. The germline V gene has CDR1 SGHNT and CDR2 YENEEA. Trimming removed 0 bases at V and 5 bases at J, with 13 bases between. The CDR3 sequence is CASSLEGQSRTGELFF. The CDR3 region has the DNA TGTGCCAGCAGCTTAGAAGGACAGTCTCGGACCGGGGAGCTGTTTTTT.

This chain uses TRBV6-1 with TRBJ1-2; unclear D gene. Per the germline V gene, CDR1 is MNHNS and CDR2 is SASEGT. V lost 4 bases to trimming and J lost 10 bases, with 19 bases between them. The CDR3 is 14 residues long. The CDR3: CASSAVIGGLVYTF. The CDR3 region has the DNA TGTGCCAGCAGTGCTGTCATTGGAGGGCTTGTCTACACCTTC.

The chain recombines TRBV15 with TRBJ2-4; TRBD2 matches at 11 bases. The J call may be incorrect, as the DNA end agrees better with TRBJ2-7. This CDR3 comprises 18 residues. The V gene's germline CDR1 is LNHNV and CDR2 YYDKDF (reference sequence). The CDR3 region is CATSRDLCGGTSGCEQYF. DNA for the CDR3: TGTGCCACCAGCAGAGATCTTTGTGGCGGGACTAGCGGTTGCGAGCAGTACTTC.

Here the CDR3 reads CATSSSTEAFF. CDR3 DNA sequence: TGTGCCACCAGCTCGTCCACTGAAGCTTTCTTT. The rearrangement uses TRBV15 and TRBJ1-1; D call uncertain. The CDR3 is 11 residues long. Germline CDR1 reads LNHNV; CDR2 reads YYDKDF (reference sequence). The V end was cut by 5 bases, the J end by 4 bases, with 5 bases between. Complete variable domain (other parts from reference TRBV15 and TRBJ1-1): DAMVIQNPRYQVTQFGKPVTLSCSQTLNHNVMYWYQQKSSQAPKLLFHYYDKDFNNEADTPDNFQSRRPNTSFCFLDIRSPGLGDTAMYLCATSSSTEAFFGQGTRLTVV.

The chain is built from TRBV12-5 and TRBJ1-2, with D possibly being TRBD1 (6 bases). The V end lost 6 bases, the J end lost 3 bases, and 17 bases lay between the germline ends. The CDR3 has 15 amino acids. Germline V lookup: CDR1 LGHNT, CDR2 FRNRAP. The CDR3 nucleotides are TGTGCTAGTGGCCCGGACAGAAAATCGGACTATGGCTACACCTTC. Translating gives CASGPDRKSDYGYTF.

This clonotype has only a few counts. The rearrangement uses TRBV19 and TRBJ2-7, with 8 bases identical to TRBD1. J was trimmed by 0 bases and V by 5 bases; bases with no gene match: 9. The CDR3 is made up of 16 amino acids. Germline V lookup: CDR1 LNHDA, CDR2 SQIVND (reference sequence). CDR3: CASSLGTGQLSYEQYF. Written as DNA, the CDR3 is TGTGCCAGTAGTCTCGGGACAGGCCAACTCTCCTACGAGCAGTACTTC.

This chain links TRBV3-1 with TRBJ1-6; no firm D call. The CDR3 is 18 residues long. Germline V gene lookup returns CDR1 LGHDT and CDR2 YNNKEL (reference sequence). Trimming shortened V by 0 bases and J by 0 bases, and 12 bases separated the two germline ends. The CDR3: CASSQDRGRSSYNSPLHF. For the CDR3, the DNA is TGTGCCAGCAGCCAAGATCGTGGGCGGAGCTCCTATAATTCACCCCTCCACTTT.

The genes are TRBV9 and TRBJ2-5; unclear D gene. V was cut by 2 bases and J by 8 bases, with 13 bases left in between. Germline CDR1 is SGDLS and CDR2 is YYNGEE. CDR3 length equals 13 residues. Here the CDR3 reads CASSVSTEPTQYF. The CDR3 DNA follows: TGTGCCAGCAGCGTCAGCACGGAGCCAACCCAGTACTTC. The full variable domain, its missing parts supplied by reference TRBV9 and TRBJ2-5, is DSGVTQTPKHLITATGQRVTLRCSPRSGDLSVYWYQQSLDQGLQFLIQYYNGEERAKGNILERFSAQQFPDLHSELNLSSLELGDSALYFCASSVSTEPTQYFGPGTRLLVL.

This clonotype was counted a few times. The genes are TRBV27 and TRBJ2-7; D possibly corresponds to TRBD2 (6 bases). Trimming stripped 2 bases from V and 2 bases from J, with 10 bases between. Germline V gene lookup returns CDR1 MNHEY and CDR2 SMNVEV (reference sequence). The CDR3 totals 14 residues. This CDR3 reads CASSLGGEPYEQYF. In DNA form, the CDR3 reads TGTGCCAGCAGTTTAGGAGGGGAACCCTACGAGCAGTACTTC.

V is TRBV24-1 and J is TRBJ1-4; a weak D match, TRBD1 (5 bases). The CDR3 sequence is 13 residues long. Germline V CDR1 and CDR2: KGHDR, SFDVKD. With 6 bases removed from V and 5 bases from J, the gap between germline ends came to 9 bases. CDR3 coding DNA: TGTGCCACCAGTCGGCCAGGGAATGAAAAACTGTTTTTT. Its translation: CATSRPGNEKLFF.

This clonotype turned up a few times. The chain combines TRBV10-3 with TRBJ2-3, with 10 bases fitting TRBD2. Germline V lookup: CDR1 ENHRY, CDR2 SYGVKD. J lost 2 bases, V lost 3 bases, and 5 bases had no gene match. The CDR3 contains 16 residues. In DNA, the CDR3 is TGTGCCATCAGTGAATGGCTAGCGGGAGACACAGATACGCAGTATTTT. Translated, it gives CAISEWLAGDTDTQYF.

This clonotype was detected a few times. The V gene is TRBV5-1, the J gene TRBJ1-2, with no clear D. Trimming stripped 4 bases from V and 4 bases from J, with 11 bases between. This CDR3 is 13 amino acids long. Germline lookup yields CDR1 SGHRS and CDR2 YFSETQ. CDR3 protein: CASSLGSPYGYTF. CDR3 DNA sequence: TGCGCCAGCAGCCTGGGGAGCCCCTATGGCTACACCTTC.

Only a few counts were recorded for this clonotype. V usage is TRBV29-1 and J usage is TRBJ1-1, with no clear D. Trimming removed 3 bases from V and 1 base from J, with 3 bases in between. CDR1 and CDR2 from the germline V gene are SQVTM and ANQGSEA. The CDR3 has 11 residues. CDR3 bases: TGCAGCGTTGAGGAGAACACTGAAGCTTTCTTT. Its protein product is CSVEENTEAFF.

V usage is TRBV5-1 and J usage is TRBJ2-1, with D uncertain. The CDR3 is 14 residues long. CDR1 and CDR2 (germline): SGHRS, YFSETQ. V shed 4 bases and J shed 8 bases, with 16 bases lying between them. The CDR3 nucleotides read TGCGCCAGCAGCGGCGGCCTTGGGTCCGATGAGCAGTTCTTC. Its translation is CASSGGLGSDEQFF.

The J gene is TRBJ1-6, the V gene TRBV13; possibly TRBD1 for D (5 bases). CDR1 and CDR2 from the germline V gene are PRHDT and FYEKMQ (reference sequence). The CDR3 is 16 residues long. Trimming pared 6 bases from V and 2 bases from J, leaving 14 bases between. CDR3 nucleotide sequence: TGTGCCAGCAGGTTTAGAGGGGAGCCCTATAATTCACCCCTCCACTTT. Protein sequence: CASRFRGEPYNSPLHF. The variable domain in full, with the rest retrieved from reference TRBV13 and TRBJ1-6, is AAGVIQSPRHLIKEKRETATLKCYPIPRHDTVYWYQQGPGQDPQFLISFYEKMQSDKGSIPDRFSAQQFSDYHSELNMSSLELGDSALYFCASRFRGEPYNSPLHFGNGTRLTVT.

The V gene is TRBV19, the J gene TRBJ1-1; D not certain. Germline V CDR1 and CDR2: LNHDA, SQIVND (reference sequence). V lost 5 bases and J lost 1, with 8 bases in between. The CDR3 has 13 residues. The DNA for the CDR3 is TGTGCCAGTAGTGTACAGCCGAACACTGAAGCTTTCTTT. Translation gives CASSVQPNTEAFF.